This entry is about one TCR beta chain. Its antigen specificity is not known. Given a much more abundant clone one base away, this may be a read error. The library was made by 5' RACE. Data came from an Illumina HiSeq 2500. A second about 7 to 12 cycle PCR used a sample-barcoded 5' primer and a J-beta primer mix. A template-switch 5' adaptor carrying 12 random nucleotides introduced a unique molecular identifier onto each TCR beta cDNA molecule. Each sample yielded at least 3 million CDR3-containing paired-end reads. All of the RNA was converted into first-strand cDNA using the Mint cDNA synthesis kit, with a TRBC-specific oligonucleotide serving as the primer. After uracil-DNA glycosylase treatment, a first 18-cycle PCR used universal primers M1SS and BC2_uni_R on all cDNA. Turning to the authors' computational methods: For normalization, 1 million high-quality reads, each with a distinct molecular identifier, were randomly selected from each sample. Reads sharing molecular identifiers were discarded rather than binned into consensus sequences. MiTCR, run with a Q25 quality threshold and the strictest error-elimination algorithm, handled CDR3 identification, clonotype clustering and error correction. A nonparametric unseen species model with Euler transformation was used to estimate a lower bound on total TCR beta diversity. Clones were called with MiXCR by TCRdb after fastp trimmed the public reads at Q25, and only in-frame beta chains were retained. Under each unique CDR3 protein, matching rows form one entry showing the most common genes and DNA. For this entry, the V and J calls and clone size follow TCRdb and not the study's own pipeline. The sample profile shows about 1.6 million distinct CDR3 sequences; around 36% of them were found once. 11% of the sample rests with the top ten.

The data belong to a study of blood T cells in healthy people across ages (dated by TCRdb to the mid-2010s). At the level of the whole study: In model experiments, template switching captured roughly one uniquely barcoded TCR beta cDNA molecule for every two T cells. Age-related changes in TCR beta repertoire diversity were measured in the study by deep sequencing normalized with unique cDNA molecular identifiers. Donors were grouped into four age groups: young (average roughly 17 years), middle-aged (around 39), aged (around 60) and long-lived (around 80). To avoid experimental bias, donors of different ages were randomly spread across the sequencing lanes. Using the same blood draw, the study looked at two additional independent replicas of 1 million unique cDNA reads for two donors, one aged 18 to 29 and the other aged 80 or older. What the research found in general, with its limitations: Compared with the aged group, more naive CD4+ T cells, fewer expanded clones and increased TCR diversity were shown by the long-lived group, suggesting age selection. Because the CMV infection status of the donors was unknown, age-related changes in expanded clonotypes may potentially have been confounded. As age increased, observed TCR beta diversity per million T cells dropped in a roughly linear way, and a significant reduction was already evident by age 40. Since profiling was done on bulk unsorted PBMCs, naive and antigen-experienced compartments could not be conclusively compared. Total diversity estimates from one million sequenced T cells were considered lower bounds and underestimates. A strong correlation was found between observed TCR beta diversity and the percentage of naive T cells measured by flow cytometry.

There are 12 amino acids in the CDR3, from cysteine to phenylalanine inclusive. The retained sequence is limited to the CDR3, 36 bases, with the frame set at the first base. Taken from the germline V gene, the CDR1 and CDR2 loops are SQVTM and ANQGSEA. The junction shows trimming of 7 bases on V and 6 bases on J, plus 16 bases between the germline ends. The approximately 41 donors, aged roughly 6 to 95 years, were systemically healthy Caucasian individuals from Russia. About 9.8 milliliters of peripheral blood were drawn from each donor into EDTA-treated Vacutainer tubes. Ficoll-Paque density-gradient centrifugation was used to isolate PBMCs, with at least 6.5 million per sample. Trizol reagent was used to extract total RNA from PBMCs, with at least 5.5 micrograms per sample. The percentages of naive CD45RAhigh/CD27high T cells were determined by flow cytometry on a PBMC aliquot from every donor.

The source of this sequence is a woman in her 30s in good health. In this chain, TRBV29-1 is recombined with TRBJ2-7; the D gene is possibly TRBD1 or TRBD2, each agreeing over 5 bases. The sample was blood. The nucleotide sequence reads TGCAGCGCCTCTGACGGGACCTGCGAGCAGTACTTC. Translated, this is CSASDGTCEQYF.